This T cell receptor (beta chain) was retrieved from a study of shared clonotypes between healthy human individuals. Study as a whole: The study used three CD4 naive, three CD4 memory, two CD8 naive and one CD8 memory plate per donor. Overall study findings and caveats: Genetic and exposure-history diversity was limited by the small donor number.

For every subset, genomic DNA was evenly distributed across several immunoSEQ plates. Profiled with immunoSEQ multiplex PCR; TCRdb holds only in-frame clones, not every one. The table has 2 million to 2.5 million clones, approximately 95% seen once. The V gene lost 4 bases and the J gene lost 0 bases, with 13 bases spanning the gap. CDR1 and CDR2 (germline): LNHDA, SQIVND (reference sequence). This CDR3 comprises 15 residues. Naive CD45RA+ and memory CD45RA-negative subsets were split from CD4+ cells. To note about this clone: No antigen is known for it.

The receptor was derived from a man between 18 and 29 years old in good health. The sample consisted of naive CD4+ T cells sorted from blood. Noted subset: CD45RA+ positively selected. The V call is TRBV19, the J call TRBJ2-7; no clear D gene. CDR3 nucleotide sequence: TGTGCCAGTAGTAATGTCCAGGTAGACTCCTACGAGCAGTACTTC. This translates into CASSNVQVDSYEQYF.